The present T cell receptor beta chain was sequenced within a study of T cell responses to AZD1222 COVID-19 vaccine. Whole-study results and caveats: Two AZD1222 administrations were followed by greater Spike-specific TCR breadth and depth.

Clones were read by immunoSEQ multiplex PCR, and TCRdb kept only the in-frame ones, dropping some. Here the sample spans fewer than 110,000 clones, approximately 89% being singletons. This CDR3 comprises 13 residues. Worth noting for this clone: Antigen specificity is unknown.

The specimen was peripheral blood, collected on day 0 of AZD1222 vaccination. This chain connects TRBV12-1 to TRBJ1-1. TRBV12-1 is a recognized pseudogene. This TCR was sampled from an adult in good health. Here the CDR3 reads CASNPRGGVEAFF. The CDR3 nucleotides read TGTGCCAGCAACCCCAGAGGAGGGGTAGAAGCTTTCTTT.